This T cell receptor beta chain appears in the sequencing data of a study of identifying expanded T cells in peripheral blood. Findings and caveats of the study: Technical replicates showed about 1.2 changed clones; two weeks roughly 16; four weeks 19. Across healthy donors, higher total template counts meant significantly greater roughly 2-week count variance.

For this clone: Its antigen remains unknown.

Only in-frame clones appear in the TCRdb table, and some are missing; sequencing was by immunoSEQ multiplex PCR. The table lists about 85,000 clones, more than 75% of them singletons, with 15% to 20% in the top ten. The germline V gene has CDR1 MDHEN and CDR2 SYDVKM. This CDR3 is built from 16 residues. Trimming cost V 5 bases and J 0 bases; bases outside gene matches: 9. No infections or other immune events were documented during collection. This receptor was taken from a person aged 18-70 years in good health. This chain uses TRBV28 with TRBJ1-2; TRBD1 agrees at 7 bases. The source material was blood. CDR3 region: CASSQRRQGANYGYTF. The DNA for the CDR3 is TGTGCCAGCAGTCAGAGAAGACAGGGAGCTAACTATGGCTACACCTTC.